These T cell receptor beta chains were read from a single sample in a study of beta chain features in type 1 diabetes. TCRdb's copy holds only in-frame clones and misses some; the assay was immunoSEQ multiplex PCR. The data contain about 330,000 clones, approximately 11% of them singletons. Sample: naive CD4+ T cells from blood. These receptors were taken from a woman in her 30s in good health. CDR3s include the opening cysteine and the closing phenylalanine or tryptophan. A D gene is named only where the DNA matches it firmly. The size field is filled for only some rows; it gives once, few, many or a size class.

j_gene: TRBJ2-2
v_gene: TRBV7-3
d_gene: .
abundance: few
CDR3nt: TGTGCCAGCAAAGACAGGCACACCGGGGAGCTGTTTTTT
CDR3aa: CASKDRHTGELFF

j_gene: TRBJ2-1
v_gene: TRBV28
d_gene: TRBD2
abundance: .
CDR3nt: TGTGCCAGCATTAACGGGGGGAGCTCCTACAATGAGCAGTTCTTC
CDR3aa: CASINGGSSYNEQFF

j_gene: TRBJ2-3
v_gene: TRBV29-1
d_gene: TRBD1
abundance: .
CDR3nt: TGCAGCGTTGCGGTGGGACAGGGGGCGGCAGATACGCAGTATTTT
CDR3aa: CSVAVGQGAADTQYF

j_gene: TRBJ2-1
v_gene: TRBV7-9
d_gene: TRBD2
abundance: .
CDR3nt: TGTGCCAGCAGCTCACGGGGACTAGCGGGGACTGAGCAGTTCTTC
CDR3aa: CASSSRGLAGTEQFF

j_gene: TRBJ2-3
v_gene: TRBV6-1
d_gene: .
abundance: .
CDR3nt: TGTGCCAGCAGTGAAGAGAGGTTGAGCACAGATACGCAGTATTTT
CDR3aa: CASSEERLSTDTQYF

j_gene: TRBJ2-1
v_gene: TRBV10-2
d_gene: .
abundance: few
CDR3nt: TGCGCCAGCAGGGCCAATGAGCAGTTCTTC
CDR3aa: CASRANEQFF

j_gene: TRBJ1-1
v_gene: TRBV15
d_gene: .
abundance: few
CDR3nt: TGTGCCACCAGCAGAGATCTCGGGACAAGGAACACTGAAGCTTTCTTT
CDR3aa: CATSRDLGTRNTEAFF

j_gene: TRBJ2-3
v_gene: TRBV6-1
d_gene: .
abundance: .
CDR3nt: TGTGCCAGCACCCAGCATGGAGGCTCCACAGATACGCAGTATTTT
CDR3aa: CASTQHGGSTDTQYF

j_gene: TRBJ2-7
v_gene: TRBV9
d_gene: .
abundance: .
CDR3nt: TGTGCCAGCAGCGTAAGTTGGGAGCTTGGCTACGAGCAGTACTTC
CDR3aa: CASSVSWELGYEQYF

j_gene: TRBJ2-5
v_gene: TRBV27
d_gene: .
abundance: .
CDR3nt: TGTGCCAGCAGTCTACCAGGGTCCCCACAAGAGACCCAGTACTTC
CDR3aa: CASSLPGSPQETQYF

j_gene: TRBJ2-7
v_gene: TRBV28
d_gene: .
abundance: few
CDR3nt: TGTGCCAGCAGTTTACCTTCACTAGGATCGGACGAGCAGTACTTC
CDR3aa: CASSLPSLGSDEQYF

j_gene: TRBJ2-7
v_gene: TRBV30
d_gene: TRBD2
abundance: .
CDR3nt: TGTGCCTGGAGTCGACTAGCGGGGCGCTGGGAGCAGTACTTC
CDR3aa: CAWSRLAGRWEQYF

j_gene: TRBJ2-7
v_gene: TRBV7-8
d_gene: TRBD2
abundance: few
CDR3nt: TGTGCCAGCAGCCCCCGGACTAGCGCCTACGAGCAGTACTTC
CDR3aa: CASSPRTSAYEQYF

j_gene: TRBJ2-1
v_gene: TRBV2
d_gene: TRBD2
abundance: .
CDR3nt: TGTGCCAGCAGTGAGGCAGGACTAGCGGGCAATGAGCAGTTCTTC
CDR3aa: CASSEAGLAGNEQFF

j_gene: TRBJ1-2
v_gene: TRBV28
d_gene: .
abundance: few
CDR3nt: TGTGCCAGCAGCAACAGGGAGAACTATGGCTACACCTTC
CDR3aa: CASSNRENYGYTF

j_gene: TRBJ2-1
v_gene: TRBV20-1
d_gene: .
abundance: few
CDR3nt: TGCAGTGCTAGACCTGATGAGCAGTTCTTC
CDR3aa: CSARPDEQFF

j_gene: TRBJ2-1
v_gene: TRBV6-5
d_gene: TRBD1
abundance: .
CDR3nt: TGTGCCAGCAGTGCCCGGACAGGGTCCTACAATGAGCAGTTCTTC
CDR3aa: CASSARTGSYNEQFF

j_gene: TRBJ2-7
v_gene: TRBV10-3
d_gene: .
abundance: .
CDR3nt: TGTGCCATCAGTGATGGCGCGGGTGCCTACGAGCAGTACTTC
CDR3aa: CAISDGAGAYEQYF

j_gene: TRBJ2-4
v_gene: TRBV28
d_gene: TRBD2
abundance: .
CDR3nt: TGTGCCAGCAGTTTATATTTGGGGCCGCCGGGAGGCAAAAACATTCAGTACTTC
CDR3aa: CASSLYLGPPGGKNIQYF

j_gene: TRBJ2-1
v_gene: TRBV28
d_gene: .
abundance: .
CDR3nt: TGTGCCAGCAGTTTAAGCGGAACGGGATACTACAATGAGCAGTTCTTC
CDR3aa: CASSLSGTGYYNEQFF